Below are 29 T cell receptor beta chains sequenced from a single sample in a study of T cells in Graves' hyperthyroidism and ophthalmopathy. RNA transcripts provided the source from which TCR beta CDR3 regions were amplified. An initial round of RT-PCR targeting the TCR CDR3 relied on the HTBI primer set. TCRdb redid the calling of the multiplex PCR reads with MiXCR, one entry per CDR3 protein. Counted here are fewer than 450,000 distinct CDR3 sequences, 13% to 15% occurring once; the ten biggest clones make up approximately 19%. Sequences were obtained from blood. The receptors stem from a woman in her sixties or seventies with Graves' ophthalmopathy.

This clonotype came up many times. The rearrangement links TRBV20-1 to TRBJ1-1, with D hard to call. The germline V gene has CDR1 DFQATT and CDR2 SNEGSKA (reference sequence). The CDR3 is 12 amino acids. With 3 bases removed from V and 4 bases from J, the gap between germline ends came to 9 bases. For the CDR3, the DNA is TGCAGTGCTAGTCGGGTAAGCACTGAAGCTTTCTTT. It encodes CSASRVSTEAFF.

The table lists this clonotype with many counts. Written as DNA, the CDR3 is TGTGCCAGCAGCTTCCGGGTCTCTGGAGGGCAAGAGACCCAGTACTTC. Residues: CASSFRVSGGQETQYF. This sequence joins TRBV3-1 and TRBJ2-5, with a tentative D call TRBD2 (6 bases). The ends were cut back, 5 bases at V and 2 bases at J, with 18 bases in the middle. This CDR3 has 16 amino acids. Looked up from germline, CDR1 is LGHDT and CDR2 is YNNKEL (reference sequence).

This clonotype was seen at least ten times. The rearrangement uses TRBV6-5 and TRBJ2-7; 8 positions match TRBD2. V shed 0 bases and J 0 bases; nucleotides not matched to a gene: 1. In germline, CDR1 is MNHEY, CDR2 SVGAGI. This CDR3 has 15 amino acids. The CDR3 bases are TGTGCCAGCAGTTACTCCAGCGGGAGCTCCTACGAGCAGTACTTC. Its translation: CASSYSSGSSYEQYF.

This clonotype was counted ten times or more. This chain connects TRBV7-3 to TRBJ2-1, with D perhaps TRBD1 or TRBD2 (5 bases each). This CDR3 has 15 amino acids. Trimming shortened V by 2 bases and J by 3 bases, and 11 bases separated the two germline ends. Germline V gene data show CDR1 as SGHTA and CDR2 as FQGTGA. In DNA form, the CDR3 reads TGTGCCAGCAGCTTAGTGGGACCCGTCTACAATGAGCAGTTCTTC. Its translation is CASSLVGPVYNEQFF.

This sequence joins TRBV5-1 and TRBJ2-7; 8 bases line up with TRBD2. The CDR3 sequence is 14 residues long. The germline V gene encodes CDR1 SGHRS and CDR2 YFSETQ. V was clipped by 2 bases and J by 5 bases; unmatched bases: 6. Written as DNA, the CDR3 is TGCGCCAGCAGCTTAGAAAATAGCGGGGACGAGCAGTACTTC. This codes for CASSLENSGDEQYF.

At least ten counts were recorded for this clonotype. The rearrangement joins TRBV29-1 to TRBJ1-1; no clear D. Trimming stripped 7 bases from V and 4 bases from J, with 7 bases between. The CDR3 consists of 10 residues. Germline CDR1 reads SQVTM; CDR2 reads ANQGSEA. For the CDR3, the DNA is TGCAGCGGAGAGACCACTGAAGCTTTCTTT. This codes for CSGETTEAFF. The full variable domain, with the rest looked up from reference TRBV29-1 and TRBJ1-1, is SAVISQKPSRDICQRGTSLTIQCQVDSQVTMMFWYRQQPGQSLTLIATANQGSEATYESGFVIDKFPISRPNLTFSTLTVSNMSPEDSSIYLCSGETTEAFFGQGTRLTVV.

This clonotype was detected ten times or more. This chain links TRBV20-1 with TRBJ1-1; possibly TRBD1 for D (6 bases). This CDR3 has 14 residues. The V and J ends lost 5 bases and 4 bases respectively, with 17 bases between them. CDR1 and CDR2 (germline): DFQATT, SNEGSKA (reference sequence). CDR3 DNA sequence: TGCAGTGCTGAACGGACAGTAGGTACCACTGAAGCTTTCTTT. This sequence encodes CSAERTVGTTEAFF.

V usage is TRBV11-2 and J usage is TRBJ2-2; no firm D call. The germline V and J ends were trimmed by 8 bases and 5 bases, with 12 bases remaining between them. Looked up from germline, CDR1 is SGHAT and CDR2 is FQNNGV. The CDR3 sequence is 13 residues long. The CDR3, as DNA: TGTGCCAGCCGCCCGGTGGGGACCGGGGAGCTGTTTTTT. This encodes CASRPVGTGELFF.

There are a few counts of this clonotype. The rearrangement links TRBV28 to TRBJ2-1, with TRBD2 identical over 10 bases. Germline V gives CDR1 MDHEN, CDR2 SYDVKM. Trimming took 3 bases from V and 8 from J; bases not matched to a gene: 13. The CDR3 contains 17 residues. The CDR3 here is CASSLRVLAGVGDEQFF. CDR3 in DNA: TGTGCCAGCAGTTTGCGGGTCCTAGCGGGAGTGGGTGATGAGCAGTTCTTC. Looking up the rest from reference TRBV28 and TRBJ2-1 gives the full variable domain: DVKVTQSSRYLVKRTGEKVFLECVQDMDHENMFWYRQDPGLGLRLIYFSYDVKMKEKGDIPEGYSVSREKKERFSLILESASTNQTSMYLCASSLRVLAGVGDEQFFGPGTRLTVL.

The chain has TRBV20-1 and TRBJ2-1; TRBD2 aligns across 10 bases. Losses at the gene ends were 3 bases for V and 1 base for J; bases not matched to a gene: 9. This CDR3 has 17 residues. Germline V CDR1 and CDR2: DFQATT, SNEGSKA (reference sequence). CDR3: CSASVASGRGSYNEQFF. DNA of the CDR3: TGCAGTGCTAGTGTGGCTAGCGGGAGAGGTTCCTACAATGAGCAGTTCTTC.

Ten or more counts support this clonotype. The genes are TRBV5-1 and TRBJ1-2, with a weak D call TRBD1 (5 bases). CDR1 and CDR2 (germline): SGHRS, YFSETQ. V gave up 0 bases and J gave up 3 bases, with 9 bases separating them. The CDR3 extends over 14 amino acids. Here the CDR3 reads CASSLEGTYYGYTF. DNA for the CDR3: TGCGCCAGCAGCTTGGAGGGGACCTACTATGGCTACACCTTC.

The chain couples TRBV6-1 to TRBJ2-1; the D gene is possibly TRBD2 (5 bases). The CDR3 is 16 amino acids. Germline-derived CDR1 and CDR2 are MNHNS and SASEGT. The V and J ends lost 5 bases and 2 bases respectively, with 16 bases between them. The CDR3 sequence: CASSSQRSRPYNEQFF. In nucleotides, the CDR3 is TGTGCCAGCAGTTCGCAGCGGTCACGACCCTACAATGAGCAGTTCTTC.

This clonotype was picked up many times. This chain links TRBV6-1 with TRBJ1-1; no reliable D call. This CDR3 is built from 14 residues. V lost 1 base to trimming and J lost 0 bases, with 6 bases between them. CDR1 is MNHNS and CDR2 is SASEGT in the germline V gene. Here the CDR3 reads CASSEGNLNTEAFF. The CDR3 bases are TGTGCCAGCAGTGAAGGGAACTTGAACACTGAAGCTTTCTTT.

In this sample, this clonotype turned up a few times. The V gene is TRBV6-1, the J gene TRBJ1-1, with D perhaps TRBD1 (6 bases). The germline gives CDR1 MNHNS, CDR2 SASEGT. The germline V and J ends were trimmed by 6 bases and 3 bases, with 11 bases remaining between them. The CDR3 has 13 residues. The CDR3 nucleotides read TGTGCCAGCAGCAGGGGTAGGGACACTGAAGCTTTCTTT. Residues: CASSRGRDTEAFF.

This clonotype was seen ten or more times. This sequence joins TRBV2 and TRBJ1-5; maybe TRBD1 (5 bases). The CDR3 has 14 amino acids. V was trimmed by 4 bases and J by 7 bases, leaving 14 bases between them. CDR1 and CDR2 from the germline V gene are SNHLY and FYNNEI. The CDR3, as DNA: TGTGCCAGCAGTGGGGGCGCCGGTGAACAGCCCCAGCATTTT. As protein: CASSGGAGEQPQHF. Combining the CDR3 with reference TRBV2 and TRBJ1-5 gives the whole variable domain EPEVTQTPSHQVTQMGQEVILRCVPISNHLYFYWYRQILGQKVEFLVSFYNNEISEKSEIFDDQFSVERPDGSNFTLKIRSTKLEDSAMYFCASSGGAGEQPQHFGDGTRLSIL.

This clonotype was seen a few times. The genes are TRBV27 and TRBJ2-5, with 8 bases that match TRBD2. The CDR3 spans 14 residues. Per germline, CDR1 MNHEY and CDR2 SMNVEV (reference sequence). V dropped 2 bases and J dropped 4; count of bases not matched to a gene: 3. The CDR3 spells CASSLKREGETQYF. The CDR3 DNA reads TGTGCCAGCAGTTTAAAACGGGAGGGAGAGACCCAGTACTTC.

V is TRBV20-1 and J is TRBJ2-7, with TRBD1 identical over 8 bases. The junction had 10 bases not matched to a gene; V was cut back by 4 bases and J by 5 bases. There are 14 residues in the CDR3. Per germline, CDR1 DFQATT and CDR2 SNEGSKA (reference sequence). In DNA form, the CDR3 reads TGCAGTGCTACCGACAGGGGAGGCGGGCACGAGCAGTACTTC. It translates to CSATDRGGGHEQYF.

The CDR3 loop reads CSALNPGQGPYEQYF. CDR3 coding DNA: TGCAGTGCGTTGAATCCGGGACAGGGGCCTTACGAGCAGTACTTC. The genes are TRBV20-1 and TRBJ2-7; 10 nucleotides agree with TRBD1. Trimming cost V 6 bases and J 4 bases; bases outside gene matches: 12. This CDR3 comprises 15 residues. Germline loops: CDR1 DFQATT, CDR2 SNEGSKA (reference sequence).

This clonotype was found a few times. The chain links TRBV14 to TRBJ2-7; unclear D gene. This CDR3 region has 14 residues. V lost 0 bases, J lost 5 bases, and 11 bases lay in between. Germline CDR1 reads SGHDN; CDR2 reads FVKESK. This CDR3 reads CASSQDSTPHEQYF. In DNA form, the CDR3 reads TGTGCCAGCAGCCAAGATAGTACCCCCCACGAGCAGTACTTC.

This clonotype was seen a handful of times. The CDR3 loop reads CASTEDRGRGETQYF. In nucleotides, the CDR3 is TGTGCCAGCACCGAAGACAGGGGGCGCGGGGAGACCCAGTACTTC. The chain uses TRBV12-3 or TRBV12-4 and TRBJ2-5, with 10 bases aligning to TRBD1. This CDR3 has 15 amino acids. V shed 7 bases and J 5 bases; nucleotides not matched to a gene: 10.

This clonotype appeared many times. The V gene is TRBV5-1, the J gene TRBJ1-1; 10 bases are a match to TRBD1. Germline-derived CDR1 and CDR2 are SGHRS and YFSETQ. V lost 0 bases, J lost 0 bases, and 17 bases stayed unmatched. The CDR3 length is 21 residues. The CDR3 region has the DNA TGCGCCAGCAGCTTGGGGACAGGGGGGGGGCTAGGCATGGGCATGAACACTGAAGCTTTCTTT. Translated, it gives CASSLGTGGGLGMGMNTEAFF.

The table lists this clonotype with many counts. For the CDR3, the DNA is TGTGCCAGCAGTCTTGACCAGGGTGGCAATTCACCCCTCCACTTT. Amino acids: CASSLDQGGNSPLHF. V gene TRBV2 combines with J gene TRBJ1-6; TRBD1 might be the D (5 bases). Germline lookup yields CDR1 SNHLY and CDR2 FYNNEI. Trimming removed 5 bases from V and 7 bases from J, with 15 bases in between. This CDR3 has 15 amino acids. Variable domain in full (rest from reference TRBV2 and TRBJ1-6): EPEVTQTPSHQVTQMGQEVILRCVPISNHLYFYWYRQILGQKVEFLVSFYNNEISEKSEIFDDQFSVERPDGSNFTLKIRSTKLEDSAMYFCASSLDQGGNSPLHFGNGTRLTVT.

The V and J genes are TRBV12-3 or TRBV12-4 and TRBJ1-5; D possibly corresponds to TRBD1 (5 bases). The V end was cut by 6 bases, the J end by 5 bases, with 17 bases between. The CDR3 loop spans 15 amino acids. CDR3 sequence: CASSPDILSDQPQHF. The DNA of the CDR3 is TGTGCCAGCAGCCCGGACATCTTATCGGATCAGCCCCAGCATTTT.

This clonotype was counted ten times or more. This chain connects TRBV7-3 to TRBJ2-1; D gene ambiguous. CDR1 SGHTA and CDR2 FQGTGA come from the germline V gene. The CDR3 length is 12 residues. The germline V and J ends were trimmed by 5 bases and 9 bases, with 11 bases remaining between them. CDR3 nucleotides: TGTGCCAGCAGCGCCCCGGGTGGTGAGCAGTTCTTC. It translates to CASSAPGGEQFF.

This clonotype showed up just once. Mismatch with germline at one junction end may stem from a read error. This sequence joins TRBV28 and TRBJ2-3, with D perhaps assigned TRBD1 or TRBD2 (5 bases each). The CDR3 is 15 amino acids. Germline V CDR1 and CDR2: MDHEN, SYDVKM. The DNA for the CDR3 is TGTGGCAGCCTCAGGGACGGGTCTTCGAGAGATACGCAGTATTTT. Its protein is CGSLRDGSSRDTQYF.

The chain recombines TRBV19 with TRBJ2-2; a possible D gene is TRBD2 (6 bases). The CDR3 is 15 residues long. Germline values: CDR1 LNHDA, CDR2 SQIVND (reference sequence). The V and J ends lost 0 bases and 6 bases respectively, with 11 bases between them. The CDR3 region has the DNA TGTGCCAGTAGTATAGATCGGGGGATTTCCGGGGAGCTGTTTTTT. This translates into CASSIDRGISGELFF.

The genes are TRBV20-1 and TRBJ1-4, with 9 bases aligning to TRBD1. Germline V gene lookup returns CDR1 DFQATT and CDR2 SNEGSKA (reference sequence). V lost 1 base and J lost 8; bases outside the gene matches: 5. CDR3 length: 14 residues. CDR3 DNA: TGCAGTGCTAGAGGGACAGGGGTGGGCGAAAAACTGTTTTTT. Translating it yields CSARGTGVGEKLFF.

The genes are TRBV28 and TRBJ2-1, with a tentative D call TRBD2 (5 bases). Germline values: CDR1 MDHEN, CDR2 SYDVKM. This CDR3 contains 15 residues. V lost 5 bases, J lost 2 bases, and 13 bases lay in between. The CDR3 reads CASSLTAVTYNEQFF. The DNA of the CDR3 is TGTGCCAGCAGTCTTACAGCGGTTACCTACAATGAGCAGTTCTTC.

This clonotype was detected a few times. A much bigger clone sits one base away, suggesting this may be a read error. The chain recombines TRBV28 with TRBJ1-1; D call uncertain. This CDR3 region has 14 residues. Germline loops: CDR1 MDHEN, CDR2 SYDVKM. In DNA form, the CDR3 reads TGTGCCCGCAGTTCCCCGCCCCTCCCGAATGAAGCTTTCTTT. It encodes CARSSPPLPNEAFF.